The rows below give T cell receptor beta chains drawn from one sample of a study of blood T cell repertoires in COVID-19. Clones were sequenced by immunoSEQ multiplex PCR, and TCRdb holds only the in-frame ones, with some missing. The sample holds roughly 110,000 clones; less than 80% are singletons and the top ten take more than 5%. Material: peripheral blood. The receptors originated from an elderly man with COVID-19, enrolled during active disease. Both conserved end residues are part of each CDR3. The D gene is left open where the match is weak.

J,D,V,CDR3
TRBJ2-1,.,TRBV11-3,CASSLAESSYNEQFF
TRBJ2-1,.,TRBV6-4,CASSPQSLGGSSYNEQFF
TRBJ1-1,.,TRBV5-1,CASSAREDTEAFF
TRBJ2-1,TRBD2,TRBV19,CASSSLAGDNEQFF
TRBJ2-3,.,TRBV6-5,CASSYTGTTTDTQYF
TRBJ2-7,TRBD1,TRBV5-1,CASSSGQLSYEQYF
TRBJ1-6,.,TRBV3-1/TRBV3-2,CASSQGFPGLSSPLHF
TRBJ2-1,.,TRBV12-2,CASRPETSGRRNEQFF
TRBJ2-3,TRBD2,TRBV4-2,CASSQEHPAGSTDTQYF
TRBJ2-5,TRBD2,TRBV5-1,CASSLGTSGTTQYF
TRBJ2-3,.,TRBV15,CATSRVYRSTDTQYF
TRBJ2-6,TRBD1,TRBV19,CASTLTGGASGANVLTF
TRBJ1-2,TRBD1,TRBV7-9,CASSLGPGQGAPGYTF
TRBJ1-2,.,TRBV24-1,CATSADYGYTF
TRBJ2-1,TRBD2,TRBV28,CASSHRLAGYNEQFF
TRBJ2-3,.,TRBV18,CASSPTDSPPSRDTQYF
TRBJ1-1,.,TRBV15,CATSRDREAEAFF
TRBJ2-3,.,TRBV9,CASSVGDTQYF
TRBJ1-1,.,TRBV5-1,CASSLGRVGNTEAFF
TRBJ2-2,.,TRBV7-9,CASSLGLNTGELFF